The 24 T cell receptor beta chains reported below all come from one sample, sequenced in a study of OX40 agonist ivuxolimab in advanced cancers. The method was immunoSEQ multiplex PCR; TCRdb's version includes in-frame clones alone and lacks a portion of them. The sample gives 75,000 to 80,000 clones, roughly 84% of which show up once; 6.2% is in the top ten. The sample in question was CD4+ or CD8+ T cells sorted from blood, obtained in a trial of the OX40 agonist ivuxolimab. The receptor set was obtained from an adult with an advanced solid tumor such as melanoma, head and neck, liver or kidney cancer.

This clone came up once. The chain combines TRBV19 with TRBJ1-2; 7 positions match TRBD1. The germline V gene has CDR1 LNHDA and CDR2 SQIVND (reference sequence). This CDR3 is 12 amino acids long. J lost 4 bases, V lost 4 bases, and 0 bases had no gene match. CDR3 nucleotide sequence: TGTGCCAGTAGTAGGGACAGCTATGGCTACACCTTC. Amino acids: CASSRDSYGYTF.

V and J are TRBV19 and TRBJ2-5; possible D gene TRBD1, 5 bases. Germline V gene sequence: CDR1 LNHDA, CDR2 SQIVND (reference sequence). V was trimmed by 5 bases and J by 1 base, leaving 11 bases between them. The CDR3 is made up of 14 amino acids. This chain's CDR3 is CASSPQTAQETQYF. The CDR3 nucleotides read TGTGCCAGTAGTCCCCAGACAGCCCAAGAGACCCAGTACTTC.

The rearrangement links TRBV7-6 to TRBJ1-1; a possible D gene is TRBD1 (5 bases). The ends were cut back, 3 bases at V and 1 base at J, with 21 bases in the middle. Germline V gives CDR1 SGHVS, CDR2 FNYEAQ. This CDR3 has 18 amino acids. The CDR3, as DNA: TGTGCCAGCAGCTTGATTCAACTTACAGGTTTCTGGAACACTGAAGCTTTCTTT. This codes for CASSLIQLTGFWNTEAFF.

CDR3 protein: CASSPLLAGPMDTQYF. CDR3 DNA sequence: TGTGCCAGCTCACCACTCCTAGCGGGGCCGATGGATACGCAGTATTTT. V is TRBV18 and J is TRBJ2-3; TRBD2 aligns across 9 bases. The CDR3 covers 16 residues. CDR1 KGHSH and CDR2 LQKENI come from the germline V gene. Trimming cost V 1 base and J 6 bases; bases outside gene matches: 8.

The chain uses TRBV10-3 and TRBJ2-7, with TRBD1 matching 10 bases. J gave up 4 bases and V 6 bases, and 6 bases lay outside the gene matches. Per germline, CDR1 ENHRY and CDR2 SYGVKD. CDR3 length equals 14 residues. Here the CDR3 DNA reads TGTGCCATCAGGGGACAGGGGAATATTTACGAGCAGTACTTC. Residues: CAIRGQGNIYEQYF.

The chain couples TRBV28 to TRBJ2-7; TRBD1 might be the D (5 bases). This CDR3 contains 15 residues. Trimming stripped 6 bases from V and 0 bases from J, with 15 bases between. In germline, CDR1 is MDHEN, CDR2 SYDVKM. This CDR3 reads CASRPTGQSSYEQYF. CDR3 in DNA: TGTGCCAGCAGACCAACAGGTCAGAGCTCCTACGAGCAGTACTTC.

The V call is TRBV5-1, the J call TRBJ1-4; unclear D gene. V was pared by 3 bases and J by 4 bases, with 13 bases between. Germline loops: CDR1 SGHRS, CDR2 YFSETQ. CDR3 length: 15 amino acids. The CDR3 bases are TGCGCCAGCAGCTCGACGAGCAGAAGTAATGAAAAACTGTTTTTT. Protein: CASSSTSRSNEKLFF.

This clone showed up just once. The genes are TRBV6-1 and TRBJ2-3; D call uncertain. Germline V gene lookup returns CDR1 MNHNS and CDR2 SASEGT. This CDR3 has 14 amino acids. Trimming pared 7 bases from V and 5 bases from J, leaving 16 bases between. DNA for the CDR3: TGTGCCAGCACCCCCAAGTGGGATCTAGATACGCAGTATTTT. Amino acid sequence: CASTPKWDLDTQYF.

J is TRBJ2-7 and V is TRBV15; 9 nucleotides line up with TRBD2. The CDR3 length is 17 residues. Unmatched junction bases numbered 9, after V lost 1 base and J lost 2 bases. From germline, CDR1 is LNHNV and CDR2 YYDKDF (reference sequence). Here the CDR3 reads CATSRARSPSGTYEQYF. Written as DNA, the CDR3 is TGTGCCACCAGCAGAGCCAGATCGCCTAGCGGGACCTACGAGCAGTACTTC.

V is TRBV15 and J is TRBJ1-4; D not certain. The V and J ends lost 7 bases and 1 base respectively, with 10 bases between them. Germline CDR1 and CDR2: LNHNV and YYDKDF (reference sequence). The CDR3 loop spans 14 amino acids. The CDR3 sequence is CATTSTLTNEKLFF. CDR3 DNA: TGTGCCACCACCTCCACTTTAACTAATGAAAAACTGTTTTTT.

V and J are TRBV6-5 and TRBJ1-2; 9 bases map to TRBD1. CDR1 MNHEY and CDR2 SVGAGI come from the germline V gene. The CDR3 runs 15 residues. V lost 7 bases, J lost 1 base, and 7 bases stayed unmatched. The CDR3, as DNA: TGTGCCAGCAATAGGACAGGGGTGTTTAACTATGGCTACACCTTC. This translates into CASNRTGVFNYGYTF.

V and J are TRBV7-9 and TRBJ2-7; 7 bases line up with TRBD2. CDR3 length: 12 amino acids. The V gene end was trimmed by 4 bases and the J gene end by 8 bases; junction bases not matched to a gene: 5. Germline V gene sequence: CDR1 SEHNR, CDR2 FQNEAQ (reference sequence). CDR3 in DNA: TGTGCCAGCAGCTCAAGGCGGGAGAAGCAGTACTTC. Translation gives CASSSRREKQYF.

V is TRBV27 and J is TRBJ1-5; D unclear. Germline V CDR1 and CDR2: MNHEY, SMNVEV (reference sequence). Trimming left V 3 bases short and J 6 bases short, with 12 bases between. The CDR3 contains 14 residues. CDR3 coding DNA: TGTGCCAGCAGTTTGTGGCAGGACGGTCAGCCCCAGCATTTT. Its protein is CASSLWQDGQPQHF.

Written as DNA, the CDR3 is TGCGCCAGCAGCCAAGATTTCGTGGACAGGGACTATGGCTACACCTTC. Translation gives CASSQDFVDRDYGYTF. The chain carries TRBV4-1 and TRBJ1-2; 8 bases line up with TRBD1. Per germline, CDR1 MGHRA and CDR2 YSYEKL. The junction had 6 bases not matched to a gene; V was cut back by 0 bases and J by 3 bases. The CDR3 is 16 residues long.

CDR3 sequence (DNA): TGTGCCATCAGTGAGTCAAGGGGGACAGGGGATCAGCCCCAGCATTTT. The encoded protein is CAISESRGTGDQPQHF. This chain links TRBV10-3 with TRBJ1-5, with 10 bases that match TRBD1. The CDR3 spans 16 residues. The germline V gene has CDR1 ENHRY and CDR2 SYGVKD. Trimming at V came to 0 bases and at J to 5 bases, leaving 4 bases not matched to a gene.

This chain joins TRBV6-6 and TRBJ2-2; 7 nucleotides match TRBD1. V gave up 6 bases and J gave up 0 bases; unmatched junction bases: 4. CDR1 is MNHNY and CDR2 is SVGAGI in the germline V gene (reference sequence). The CDR3 has 15 residues. The DNA for the CDR3 is TGTGCCAGCAGAGGACAGGCCCCGAACACCGGGGAGCTGTTTTTT. It translates to CASRGQAPNTGELFF.

This clone appeared a few times. The chain combines TRBV23-1 with TRBJ2-7, with D unresolved. TRBV23-1 has ORF status, its function being uncertain. The CDR3 has 12 amino acids. Between the trimmed V and J ends, which lost 0 bases and 2 bases, there was a span of 2 bases. CDR3 protein: CASSQSTYEQYF. CDR3 coding DNA: TGCGCCAGCAGTCAATCCACCTACGAGCAGTACTTC.

The chain joins TRBV7-2 to TRBJ1-4; D might be TRBD1 (5 bases). Germline values: CDR1 SGHTA, CDR2 FQGNSA. V was cut by 1 base and J by 6 bases, with 9 bases left in between. This CDR3 is built from 14 residues. The CDR3 here is CASSLVGTDEKLFF. Written as DNA, the CDR3 is TGTGCCAGCAGCTTAGTGGGGACCGATGAAAAACTGTTTTTT.

The rearrangement links TRBV7-8 to TRBJ2-1, with D maybe TRBD2 (5 bases). Trimming stripped 5 bases from V and 7 bases from J, with 15 bases between. The CDR3 is 14 residues long. The germline V gene encodes CDR1 SGHVS and CDR2 FQNEAQ. CDR3 nucleotide sequence: TGTGCCAGCAGCCAAATGACTAATAGTAATGAGCAGTTCTTC. It translates to CASSQMTNSNEQFF. Variable domain in full (rest from reference TRBV7-8 and TRBJ2-1): GAGVSQSPRYKVAKRGQDVALRCDPISGHVSLFWYQQALGQGPEFLTYFQNEAQLDKSGLPSDRFFAERPEGSVSTLKIQRTQQEDSAVYLCASSQMTNSNEQFFGPGTRLTVL.

The chain links TRBV27 to TRBJ2-3; D is ambiguous. Per germline, CDR1 MNHEY and CDR2 SMNVEV (reference sequence). The CDR3 contains 15 residues. Trimming removed 2 bases from V and 0 bases from J, with 9 bases in between. For the CDR3, the DNA is TGTGCCAGCAGTTTAAAAAGGGTGAGCACAGATACGCAGTATTTT. This gives the protein CASSLKRVSTDTQYF.

This clone was observed a few times. The V and J genes are TRBV20-1 and TRBJ2-5; D not certain. CDR1 and CDR2 (germline): DFQATT, SNEGSKA (reference sequence). The germline V and J ends were trimmed by 1 base and 4 bases, with 4 bases remaining between them. The CDR3 loop spans 11 amino acids. The CDR3 reads CSARAPETQYF. The CDR3 DNA reads TGCAGTGCTAGAGCCCCAGAGACCCAGTACTTC.

The chain employs TRBV29-1 and TRBJ2-7; D is uncertain. CDR1 is SQVTM and CDR2 is ANQGSEA in the germline V gene. The V gene lost 6 bases and the J gene lost 4 bases, with 10 bases spanning the gap. This CDR3 has 11 amino acids. The CDR3 coding sequence is TGCAGCGTCGCCCGAGGTTACGAGCAGTACTTC. It yields the protein CSVARGYEQYF.

The chain recombines TRBV7-6 with TRBJ2-2; tentatively, D is TRBD1 or TRBD2 (5 bases each). V gave up 5 bases and J gave up 6 bases, with 25 bases separating them. CDR1 and CDR2 (germline): SGHVS, FNYEAQ. The CDR3 has 18 amino acids. CDR3 region: CASSPQGPGSTGAGELFF. CDR3 in DNA: TGTGCCAGCAGCCCGCAGGGCCCTGGGAGCACTGGCGCCGGGGAGCTGTTTTTT.

The chain uses TRBV7-9 and TRBJ1-1; 7 bases are shared with TRBD1. The CDR3 extends over 13 amino acids. Losses at the gene ends were 0 bases for V and 11 bases for J; bases not matched to a gene: 6. The germline CDR1 and CDR2 sequences are SEHNR and FQNEAQ (reference sequence). CDR3 DNA: TGTGCCAGCAGCTTAGCGGGGAGGGGGCAGGCTTTCTTT. This sequence encodes CASSLAGRGQAFF.